The clone carrying this TCR beta chain came up a few times. TCRdb used MiXCR to reprocess the 5' RACE reads, holding one entry per CDR3 protein. The repertoire holds about 510,000 distinct CDR3 sequences, with 20% to 25% as singletons. The data belong to a study of T cells after yellow fever vaccination. Study information: Preparation used SMART-Seq v4 Ultra Low Input for the low-cell-number fractions.

The CDR3 covers 11 residues. Germline V gene data show CDR1 as DFQATT and CDR2 as SNEGSKA (reference sequence). The germline V and J ends were trimmed by 6 bases and 4 bases, with 9 bases remaining between them. The receptor was derived from a man between 18 and 29 years old who received the YFV17D yellow fever vaccine. This sequence joins TRBV20-1 and TRBJ1-2, with D possibly matching TRBD1 (5 bases). The source material was PBMCs, sampled roughly 20 days after the first yellow fever vaccination. CDR3 in amino acids: CSARETYGYTF. The DNA for the CDR3 is TGCAGTGCCAGGGAGACCTATGGCTACACCTTC.